This is a list of T cell receptor beta chains from one sample in a study of cytomegalovirus exposure and HLA in healthy donors. The assay was immunoSEQ multiplex PCR, and TCRdb's table has in-frame clones only and misses some. This table holds tens of thousands of clones, around 95% found once. Sample: PBMCs. The receptors stem from a woman aged 18 to 35 in good health and CMV-seronegative. Each CDR3 is given with its conserved first and last residue. Each record gives: J gene, D gene, V gene, clone size, CDR3 DNA, CDR3 protein. A D gene is named only where the DNA matches it firmly. Only some rows state a clone size, as once, few, many or a class for expanded clones.

>TRBJ2-5|TRBD1|TRBV12-5|NA
TGTGCTAGTGGGAGCCGGGACAGGGTAGAGACCCAGTACTTC
CASGSRDRVETQYF
>TRBJ2-1|NA|TRBV4-1|once
TGCGCCAGCAGCCAGCAAGCGGATAACTCCTACAATGAGCAGTTCTTC
CASSQQADNSYNEQFF
>TRBJ2-3|NA|TRBV23-1|NA
TGCGCCAGCAGTCACAGGGGTTTGACAGATACGCAGTATTTT
CASSHRGLTDTQYF
>TRBJ2-2|NA|TRBV29-1|NA
TGCAGCGTTTCACGGGACAACTGGGGAGGGGAGCTGTTTTTT
CSVSRDNWGGELFF
>TRBJ2-5|NA|TRBV13|NA
TGTGCCAGCAGCCCCAACGTTGAGGGTCGAGAGACCCAGTACTTC
CASSPNVEGRETQYF
>TRBJ2-3|NA|TRBV4-3|NA
TGCGCCAGCAGCCAAGACCCCTCCACAGATACGCAGTATTTT
CASSQDPSTDTQYF
>TRBJ1-4|NA|TRBV11-2|NA
TGTGCCAGCAGCCGGGTCCGTGGGGAGGAAAAACTGTTTTTT
CASSRVRGEEKLFF
>TRBJ1-1|TRBD1|TRBV5-1|NA
TGCGCCAGCAGCCCCGGACAGGGGAACACTGAAGCTTTCTTT
CASSPGQGNTEAFF
>TRBJ1-5|NA|TRBV7-9|NA
TGTGCCAGCAGCCCTGGCAATCAGCCCCAGCATTTT
CASSPGNQPQHF
>TRBJ1-4|NA|TRBV21-1|NA
TGTGCCAGCAGCAAATGCCGTCAACCCGGGACAGGGGGCGGAAAACTGTTTTTT
CASSKCRQPGTGGGKLFF
>TRBJ2-3|NA|TRBV6-5|NA
TGTGCCAGCAGTTACTCCAACACTAATACGCAGTATTTT
CASSYSNTNTQYF
>TRBJ1-2|NA|TRBV30|NA
TGTGCCTGGGTAGCCGGGGCCTTC
CAWVAGAF
>TRBJ2-4|NA|TRBV7-9|few
TGTGCCAGCAGCTCAATGGGGCTTATTATAGCCAAAAACATTCAGTACTTC
CASSSMGLIIAKNIQYF
>TRBJ2-1|NA|TRBV9|NA
TGTGCCAGCAGCGTGGGTCAGGCGGGGACCTACAATGAGCAGTTCTTC
CASSVGQAGTYNEQFF
>TRBJ2-7|NA|TRBV7-9|NA
TGTGCCAGCAGCTTAGATCCTAGCGAGTACGAGCAGTACTTC
CASSLDPSEYEQYF
>TRBJ1-4|NA|TRBV5-1|NA
TGCGCCAGCAGCACGAGTCCCACAGGGACTAATGAAAAACTGTTTTTT
CASSTSPTGTNEKLFF
>TRBJ2-5|NA|TRBV30|NA
TGTGCCTGGAGTACCGGGAACGGCCGTCAAGAGACCCAGTACTTC
CAWSTGNGRQETQYF
>TRBJ1-2|NA|TRBV5-1|NA
TGCGCCAGCAGCTTGGGGGGGGGCCCGCTCGAAGGCTACACCTTC
CASSLGGGPLEGYTF
>TRBJ2-1|NA|TRBV6-5|NA
TGTGCCAGCAGCTCTCTTCAAAGCGGGTACAATGAGCAGTTCTTC
CASSSLQSGYNEQFF
>TRBJ1-1|NA|TRBV4-1|once
TGCGCCAGCAGCAAGGACAGAAAAAACACTGAAGCTTTCTTT
CASSKDRKNTEAFF
>TRBJ1-5|NA|TRBV7-8|NA
TGTGCCAGCAGCTTAGGGTCCGGGCCCCGGGGGCAGCCCCAGCATTTT
CASSLGSGPRGQPQHF
>TRBJ2-7|NA|TRBV30|NA
TGTGCCTGGAGTCTCGGCTACGAGCAGTACTTC
CAWSLGYEQYF
>TRBJ1-5|NA|TRBV27|once
TGTGCCAGCAGTTTATATCAGGGATACAATCAGCCCCAGCATTTT
CASSLYQGYNQPQHF
>TRBJ2-7|NA|TRBV18|NA
TGTGCCAGCTCATCCTCATCAAACGGACTGTCCTACGAGCAGTACTTC
CASSSSSNGLSYEQYF
>TRBJ1-1|NA|TRBV11-3|NA
TGTGCCAGCAGCTTAGAAGAGACAGCTGAAGCTTTCTTT
CASSLEETAEAFF
>TRBJ1-5|NA|TRBV4-3|NA
TGCGCCAGCAGCCAAGATCCAGGTACTCCGCCCCAGCATTTT
CASSQDPGTPPQHF
>TRBJ2-6|NA|TRBV19|NA
TGTGCCAGTAGTATACGAGGCAGGGTTTCCACTGGGGCCAACGTCCTGACTTTC
CASSIRGRVSTGANVLTF
>TRBJ1-2|NA|TRBV19|NA
TGTGCCAGTAGTATAGCCCAGGGTCGAGCTAACTATGGCTACACCTTC
CASSIAQGRANYGYTF
>TRBJ2-5|TRBD2|TRBV4-3|NA
TGCGCCAGCAGCCAAGGGGGCGGGGGAGAGACCCAGTACTTC
CASSQGGGGETQYF
>TRBJ1-2|NA|TRBV5-6|NA
TGTGCCAGCAGCTTGATGCAGTATGGCTACACCTTC
CASSLMQYGYTF
>TRBJ2-1|NA|TRBV10-3|NA
TGTGCCATCAGCCGGGACAATTTCAATGAGCAGTTCTTC
CAISRDNFNEQFF
>TRBJ2-7|NA|TRBV6-1|NA
TGTGCCAGCAGTCTCCCACCGGGCGAGCAGTACTTC
CASSLPPGEQYF
>TRBJ1-5|NA|TRBV7-2|NA
TGTGCCAGCAACCTCTTTGGAGGCAGCAATCAGCCCCAGCATTTT
CASNLFGGSNQPQHF
>TRBJ2-7|TRBD2|TRBV11-2|once
TGTGCCAGCAGCGGGGGGGGAGGGCTAGCGGGAGGATTGAACGAGCAGTACTTC
CASSGGGGLAGGLNEQYF
>TRBJ2-7|TRBD1|TRBV7-9|NA
TGTGCCAGCAGCTGGGACAGGACCCTCTCCTACGAGCAGTACTTC
CASSWDRTLSYEQYF
>TRBJ2-7|NA|TRBV5-4|few
TGTGCCAGCAGCTCTTTAGCGCTGGACCACGAGCAGTACTTC
CASSSLALDHEQYF
>TRBJ1-5|NA|TRBV7-6|once
TGTGCCAGCAGCCCTGACAGTAATCAGCCCCAGCATTTT
CASSPDSNQPQHF
>TRBJ2-5|TRBD1|TRBV23-1|NA
TGCGCCAGCAGTCAGGGCGCGAGGGGGCGCGAGGAGACCCAGTACTTC
CASSQGARGREETQYF
>TRBJ2-3|NA|TRBV7-2|NA
TGTGCCAGCAGCTTAGAGGTCAGGGCCACAGATACGCAGTATTTT
CASSLEVRATDTQYF
>TRBJ1-1|NA|TRBV27|NA
TGTGCCAGCAGTCGGGGTCTGAACACTGAAGCTTTCTTT
CASSRGLNTEAFF
>TRBJ2-7|NA|TRBV7-8|NA
TGTGCCAGCAGCCCCCGGACGGGAAACTACGAGCAGTACTTC
CASSPRTGNYEQYF
>TRBJ1-5|NA|TRBV27|NA
TGTGCCAGCTGGGCAGGGAGCAATCAGCCCCAGCATTTT
CASWAGSNQPQHF
>TRBJ2-7|NA|TRBV28|NA
TGTGCCAGCAGATCCCAGGGCCACGAGCAGTACTTC
CASRSQGHEQYF
>TRBJ2-3|TRBD2|TRBV7-2|NA
TGTGCCAGCAGCACGGGACTAGCGGGGGAAGATACGCAGTATTTT
CASSTGLAGEDTQYF
>TRBJ2-7|TRBD1|TRBV7-2|NA
TGTGCCAGCAGCTTTTGGACAGGAGCCTCCTACGAGCAGTACTTC
CASSFWTGASYEQYF
>TRBJ2-7|NA|TRBV30|NA
TGTGCCTGGAGTGGTAGCGGACCCTACGAGCAGTACTTC
CAWSGSGPYEQYF
>TRBJ1-5|NA|TRBV27|NA
TGTGCCAGCAGTTTAGGAGCGTATCAGCCCCAGCATTTT
CASSLGAYQPQHF
>TRBJ2-7|NA|TRBV25-1|NA
TGTGCCAGCAGTGGACGGGTTACCTACGAGCAGTACTTC
CASSGRVTYEQYF
>TRBJ2-7|TRBD1|TRBV5-4|NA
TGTGCCAGCAGATTCGGGACAGGGAGTTCCTACGAGCAGTACTTC
CASRFGTGSSYEQYF
>TRBJ2-2|TRBD2|TRBV6-5|NA
TGTGCCAGCAGTTACTCGACGCGGGAGGCCGGGGAGCTGTTTTTT
CASSYSTREAGELFF
>TRBJ1-1|NA|TRBV6-5|NA
TGTGCCAGCAGTTACTCTCCCGGGGGGGACACTGAAGCTTTCTTT
CASSYSPGGDTEAFF